This section outlines one T cell receptor (beta chain) sequence together with its context. Its antigen is not identified. These data come from a study of shared clonotypes between healthy human individuals. Study in general: Donor composition was a couple of women and three men, aged 18 to 49.

CDR1 and CDR2 (germline): SQVTM, ANQGSEA. The V gene lost 4 bases and the J gene lost 0 bases, with 10 bases spanning the gap. CDR3 length: 14 residues. Whole-study findings and limits: The study's rarefaction showed incomplete sorted-subset sequencing despite large depth.

DNA at approximately 200 ng, 25,000 to 35,000 T cell genomes, went into sorted-subset replicate PCRs. Repertoires were generated with immunoSEQ multiplex PCR, while TCRdb's copy carries only in-frame clones and drops some. The sample lists over 400,000 clones; approximately 94% were seen once. The specimen sequenced was naive CD4+ T cells sorted from blood. As to subset: CD45RA+ positively selected. The origin of this receptor is a woman in her twenties or thirties in good health. The chain combines TRBV29-1 with TRBJ2-4, with D hard to call. DNA of the CDR3: TGCAGCGTTGCTTCCAGATTAGCCAAAAACATTCAGTACTTC. Translated, it gives CSVASRLAKNIQYF.